What follows is one T cell receptor beta chain and its context. Its antigen is unidentified. The sample originates from a study of T-cell reconstitution after alpha-beta-depleted transplantation in children. This CDR3 region has 13 residues. Trimming pared 0 bases from V and 8 bases from J, leaving 11 bases between. CDR1 DFQATT and CDR2 SNEGSKA come from the germline V gene (reference sequence). Overall study results and limits: At the one-year point after transplant, T-cell counts and TCRbeta diversity were found to come mostly from T cells that had been newly produced. As was reported, about two months after transplant, alpha-beta T cells came from several hundred expanded graft clones. Some patients owed their high day-60 TCRbeta diversity to surviving recipient T cells and thymic progenitors.

A library of TCRbeta sequences, prepared with unique molecular identifiers, was generated. Via MiXCR, TCRdb re-called the PCR reads, giving one row per CDR3 protein. The sample lists more than 120,000 distinct CDR3 sequences, roughly 8.8% seen once, with roughly 18% in the top ten. The sequences come from PBMCs, mostly from graft donor cells, collected 180 days after TCRalphabeta/CD19-depleted stem cell transplant. This rearrangement joins TRBV20-1 to TRBJ2-1; possible D gene TRBD2, 5 bases. This clonotype was obtained from a female patient between 2 and 15 years old who had a stem cell transplant for congenital amegakaryocytic thrombocytopenia, so the T cells may come from the graft donor. CDR3: CSARESRADEQFF. CDR3 DNA sequence: TGCAGTGCTAGAGAGTCGCGAGCGGATGAGCAGTTCTTC.